The rows below give T cell receptor beta chains drawn from one sample of a study of blood T cell repertoires in COVID-19. Produced via immunoSEQ multiplex PCR; TCRdb's table is partial and in-frame only. The repertoire has under 550,000 clones, 70% to 90% of them found once; the top ten carry 0.8% to 0.85%. Sample: peripheral blood. The receptor source for this set is a young man with COVID-19, enrolled during active disease. The CDR3 runs from the conserved cysteine through the conserved F or W. A D gene is named only where the DNA matches it firmly. Where a row states a size, it is once, few, many or the class of an expanded clone; other rows omit it.

clone size,J gene,D gene,V gene,CDR3 DNA,CDR3 protein
.,TRBJ2-1,.,TRBV27,TGTGCCAGCAGTTCCCTTACTAGCTCCTACAATGAGCAGTTCTTC,CASSSLTSSYNEQFF
.,TRBJ1-2,.,TRBV5-6,TGTGCCAGCAGCTCCCAGGCCTACTATGGCTACACCTTC,CASSSQAYYGYTF
.,TRBJ2-5,.,TRBV2,TGTGCCAGCAGTGTAGACAACCAAGAGACCCAGTACTTC,CASSVDNQETQYF
.,TRBJ2-3,TRBD2,TRBV24-1,TGTGCCACCAGTGCTCCTAGCGGGAGGGCCTTAGATACGCAGTATTTT,CATSAPSGRALDTQYF
.,TRBJ2-1,TRBD1,TRBV5-5,TGTGCCAGCAGCACAGGGGGGTTGTACAATGAGCAGTTCTTC,CASSTGGLYNEQFF
.,TRBJ2-7,TRBD2,TRBV10-2,TGCGCCAGCAGTCCCTCCCGGGGGGGTGGGGAGCAGTACTTC,CASSPSRGGGEQYF
once,TRBJ2-2,.,TRBV6-5,TGTGCCAGCAGGGGGGGACGGAAGAACACCGGGGAGCTGTTTTTT,CASRGGRKNTGELFF
once,TRBJ1-6,TRBD1,TRBV15,TGTGCCACCAGCAGAGACCCTACCCGGACAGGGAGTTCACCCCTCCACTTT,CATSRDPTRTGSSPLHF
.,TRBJ2-2,TRBD2,TRBV3-1/TRBV3-2,TGTGCCAGCAGCCAAGACGGGTCCAGCGGGAGGGCGAACACCGGGGAGCTGTTTTTT,CASSQDGSSGRANTGELFF
once,TRBJ2-3,.,TRBV5-5,TGTGCCAGCAGCTTGACAGATACAGATACGCAGTATTTT,CASSLTDTDTQYF
.,TRBJ2-7,TRBD1,TRBV29-1,TGCAGCGTTATGGACAGGGAAGCGTACGAGCAGTACTTC,CSVMDREAYEQYF
.,TRBJ1-1,.,TRBV18,TGTGCCAGCTCACCAAGGGAACAGCAGGGGACTGAAGCTTTCTTT,CASSPREQQGTEAFF
few,TRBJ1-2,.,TRBV7-9,TGTGCCAGCAGTTTACCGGGGTATGGCTACACCTTC,CASSLPGYGYTF
.,TRBJ2-5,TRBD1,TRBV9,TGTGCCAGCAGCGTTGCGAGGACAGGGGGTCGGGAGACCCAGTACTTC,CASSVARTGGRETQYF
.,TRBJ1-4,.,TRBV13,TGTGCCAGCAGGTACAGGGATCTTAATGAAAAACTGTTTTTT,CASRYRDLNEKLFF
.,TRBJ2-2,.,TRBV10-3,TGTGCCATCAGTGAGGTTGGAGGCACCGGGGAGCTGTTTTTT,CAISEVGGTGELFF
.,TRBJ2-2,TRBD2,TRBV13,TGTGCCAGCAGCTTCCTCTCTAGCGGATGGACCGGGGAGCTGATTTTT,CASSFLSSGWTGELIF
.,TRBJ2-7,.,TRBV5-1,TGCGCCAGCAGCTCGGGGTCCTCTGTACTAGACGAGCAGTACTTC,CASSSGSSVLDEQYF
.,TRBJ1-5,.,TRBV15,TGTGCCACCAGCAGAGAATACCAGTCTTATCAGCCCCAGCATTTT,CATSREYQSYQPQHF
.,TRBJ1-1,TRBD1,TRBV4-1,TGCGCCAGCAGCCAGGAGAGGACAGGGCTTACTAACACTGAAGCTTTCTTT,CASSQERTGLTNTEAFF
.,TRBJ2-5,.,TRBV10-2,TGCGCCAGCAGTGAATCGAGGGGGGGGTCCCAGTACTTC,CASSESRGGSQYF
many,TRBJ2-1,TRBD1,TRBV6-5,TGTGCCAGCAGTTACAGGACAGGGTTCGATGAGCAGTTCTTC,CASSYRTGFDEQFF
.,TRBJ2-7,TRBD1,TRBV11-2,TGTGCCAGCAGGACAGGGTACGAGCAGTACTTC,CASRTGYEQYF